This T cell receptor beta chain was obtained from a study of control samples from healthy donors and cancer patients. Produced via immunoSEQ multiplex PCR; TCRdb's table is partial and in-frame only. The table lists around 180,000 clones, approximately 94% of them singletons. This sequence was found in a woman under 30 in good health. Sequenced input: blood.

This chain's CDR3 is CASSYEGNWGNQPQHF. The DNA of the CDR3 is TGTGCCAGCAGTTACGAGGGGAACTGGGGCAATCAGCCCCAGCATTTT. This chain links TRBV6-5 with TRBJ1-5, with a tentative D call TRBD1 (5 bases). Trimming pared 2 bases from V and 2 bases from J, leaving 13 bases between. The V gene's germline CDR1 is MNHEY and CDR2 SVGAGI. The CDR3 spans 16 residues.